The following is a TCR beta chain sequence with its context. Its matching antigen is unknown. A junction end diverges from the germline sequence, so it may reflect a read error. Germline CDR1 is SSHAT and CDR2 is FNYEAQ (reference sequence). This CDR3 is 13 amino acids long. The data are from a study of radiotherapy plus CTLA-4 blockade in lung cancer. Whole-study context: With 25% to 40% of patients having disease control, objective responses were seen in roughly 18%.

Measured with immunoSEQ multiplex PCR; TCRdb has only the in-frame clones, and not every one. The sample includes over 100,000 clones, around 90% of them seen just once. The study, taken as a whole, reports: Radiotherapy plus ipilimumab was followed by expansion in blood of tumor-derived TCR clones.

The rearrangement joins TRBV7-7 to TRBJ2-1; tentatively, D is TRBD2 (5 bases). The source of this sequence is a human donor with non-small cell lung cancer that progressed on radiotherapy plus ipilimumab. The sample was peripheral blood, taken from a patient treated with radiotherapy plus ipilimumab. The CDR3 here is CASSLAPTNEQFF. As DNA, the CDR3 is TGTGCTAGCAGCTTAGCGCCTACCAATGAGCAGTTCTTC.